This T cell receptor (beta chain) was captured in a study of shared clonotypes between healthy human individuals. The V gene end was trimmed by 4 bases and the J gene end by 5 bases; junction bases not matched to a gene: 3. The CDR3 extends over 14 amino acids. CDR1 is SGHTA, CDR2 FQGNSA, per germline. For this clone: Its antigen is unknown. Other DNA sequences from this sample encode an identical CDR3 as well.

General study findings and limits: Across a handful of donors, naive CD4 shared around 5.1%, naive CD8 more than 3%, memory CD4 2% to 2.5%, memory CD8 around 0.42%.

Clones were read by immunoSEQ multiplex PCR, and TCRdb kept only the in-frame ones, dropping some. The table lists some 2,000,000 clones, approximately 95% of them singletons. The TCR originated in a man in his late teens or twenties in good health. Sequencing input: naive CD4+ T cells sorted from blood. The sample's subset: CD45RA+ positively selected. This chain connects TRBV7-2 to TRBJ1-2; 11 positions agree with TRBD1. CDR3 in DNA: TGTGCCAGCAGCTCCGGACAGGGGGCTTATGGCTACACCTTC. Residues: CASSSGQGAYGYTF.